The T cell receptor (beta chain) described here comes from a study of blood T cell repertoires in COVID-19. Study-level information: T cells, B-cell-depleted T cells, or PBMCs supplied cDNA or gDNA.

V was clipped by 5 bases and J by 7 bases, with 14 bases between them. The germline V gene encodes CDR1 SGHTA and CDR2 FQGTGA. CDR3 length: 13 residues. This table comes from immunoSEQ multiplex PCR, and its TCRdb copy is limited to in-frame clones, with some not included. The table has roughly 97,000 clones, about 89% seen once; the top ten hold just under 20%. This rearrangement joins TRBV7-3 to TRBJ1-1, with D perhaps TRBD1 (5 bases). The source of this sequence is a human donor in a cohort sampled during active COVID-19. The sample was peripheral blood. CDR3 sequence reads: CASSRGRENEAFF. CDR3 nucleotide sequence: TGTGCCAGCAGCCGGGGACGGGAGAATGAAGCTTTCTTT. Filled out from reference TRBV7-3 and TRBJ1-1, the complete variable domain reads GAGVSQTPSNKVTEKGKYVELRCDPISGHTALYWYRQSLGQGPEFLIYFQGTGAADDSGLPNDRFFAVRPEGSVSTLKIQRTERGDSAVYLCASSRGRENEAFFGQGTRLTVV.